This T cell receptor (beta chain) was sequenced for a study of blood T cell repertoires in COVID-19. Original processing notes: Estimation of nucleated cell counts relied on the amplification of reference gene primers. Method: immunoSEQ multiplex PCR; TCRdb's copy keeps in-frame clones and lacks some. That table is the source of V, J and clone size, and D and trimming were worked out from the DNA. There are hundreds of thousands of clones in the sample; 90% occur only once, and roughly 2.6% lies in the top ten. Participants were placed into cohorts based on the clinical history they reported. The sample consisted of PBMCs or T cells enriched from blood (not recorded which). This TCR was recovered from a man in his 60s who had recovered from COVID-19.

CDR3 amino acids: CASRRPGHLLPQHF. CDR3 bases: TGTGCCAGCAGGCGACCGGGACACCTTTTGCCCCAGCATTTT. J is TRBJ1-5 and V is TRBV7-2; perhaps TRBD1 as D (6 bases). Germline V gene data show CDR1 as SGHTA and CDR2 as FQGNSA. The CDR3 is made up of 14 amino acids. The V end lost 6 bases, the J end lost 9 bases, and 18 bases lay between the germline ends.